Given below is one TCR beta chain in context. The antigen it binds to is not known. Within one base of it there is no much larger clone, and no base qualities were kept. Using the deep immunoSEQ assay, TCR CDR3 regions were amplified from genomic DNA by multiplex PCR. Genomic DNA extracted from each cell subset was distributed evenly over all wells of several immunoSEQ 96-well plates, and each plate served as one replicate. Each replicate PCR for sorted subsets received roughly 0.2 ug genomic DNA, equal to roughly 33,000 T cell genomes. Purified libraries were quantified with a Qubit 3.0 fluorometer, sized on a Bioanalyzer 2100, and re-quantified with the KAPA Library Quantification kit. Each immunoSEQ 96-well plate was sequenced on its own single-read 150-cycle Illumina NextSeq 550 flow cell. The study's own analysis went as follows. The immunoSEQ output contained only junctional sequences without quality scores, so filtering could not match that applied to full-length reads. Sequences were annotated with PyIR, a Python wrapper for IgBLAST v1.9, using IMGT germline references to assign V/J genes and CDR3. Any read was removed if the V/J assignment was weak (E-value above 1e-6), the CDR3 was missing, or the read contained stop codons, out-of-frame junctions, or ambiguous translated residues. V3J clonotypes were defined by identical inferred V gene, J gene, and CDR3 amino acid sequence. Percentage overlap between repertoires was calculated by dividing the number of shared unique clonotypes by the size of the smaller repertoire. Richness of each repertoire was evaluated using RTK rarefaction, the Chao1 estimator, and Recon v2.1 estimates of unobserved clonotypes. Generation probabilities were computed with OLGA for all TCRbeta clonotypes obtained by the gDNA method from several donors. TCRdb carries this immuneACCESS record with in-frame sequences only. Its versions omit some clonotypes, under half of them owing to an unresolved V gene in the studies checked, with the rest unexplained. V, J and clone size are taken as reported in that table, and D and trimming were inferred from the DNA itself. This sample gives over a million clones in total; about 84% of them show up just once. The top ten constitute roughly 0.65% of the sample.

This sample was included in a study of shared clonotypes between healthy human individuals (dated by TCRdb to 2020 to 2022). At the level of the whole study: The cohort comprised two women and a few men aged 18 to 49 years. For each donor, CD4 naive and CD4 memory were each given three plates, CD8 naive was given two plates, and CD8 memory was given one plate. Blood TCR repertoires of roughly five healthy adults were deeply sequenced to estimate repertoire size and the extent of clonotype sharing between individuals. Different laboratories and diverse techniques were used to prepare libraries and sequence TCR repertoires, to increase sequencing depth and limit assay-specific biases. Each donor's leukapheresis produced roughly between roughly 0.85 and 10 billion PBMCs. Summary of the overall study and its limitations: Based on pairwise subsampling, the degree of clonotype sharing among donors was expected to be affected by sequencing depth. The small number of donors limited the genetic and exposure-history diversity represented. Rarefaction of sorted-subset datasets indicated incomplete sequencing despite the large sequencing depth. Naive subsets generally had larger estimated clonotype richness than memory subsets did. Higher generation probabilities were observed for clonotypes shared by all four sorted-subset donors than for non-shared clonotypes. Sampling was restricted to blood, and TCR repertoires in tissue are likely to differ from TCR repertoires in blood. When several donors were compared, the shared fraction of clonotypes was roughly 4.8% for naive CD4, around 3.5% for naive CD8, 2.3% for memory CD4, and around 0.37% for memory CD8.

The donors were healthy, HIV-negative adults who had no recently reported acute infections or vaccinations. Every donor was a Caucasian adult residing in Nashville, Tennessee, USA. CD4+ T cells were enriched through magnetic negative selection, after which naive cells were positively selected on CD45RA and the remaining negative fraction served as the memory subset. Blood was collected by leukapheresis, and PBMCs were isolated by Ficoll-Histopaque density gradient centrifugation and then cryopreserved in liquid nitrogen vapor phase. Analytical flow cytometry was used to check the purity and quantity of every magnetically sorted T cell population. Each sorted fraction had its genomic DNA isolated and then quantified by UV absorbance on a Nanodrop 2000c. The germline V gene gives CDR1 as SQVTM and CDR2 as ANQGSEA. Deletion took 4 bases off V and 3 bases off J, with a span of 12 bases between the germline ends. Including the terminal cysteine and phenylalanine, the CDR3 comprises 13 residues. Of all the DNA, just the CDR3 is kept, 39 bases in frame from base 1.

What was sequenced was memory CD4+ T cells from PBMCs. The sample's cell subset or site, from its label and the paper: CD45RA-negative fraction. The chain uses TRBV29-1 and TRBJ2-5; the D gene is perhaps TRBD2, on 6 matching bases. The TCR sequence derives from a man in his late teens or twenties in good health. Some clones in this sample may be carry-over from other donors' samples. The CDR3 is CSVAPGGEETQYF. Read as DNA, the sequence is TGCAGCGTTGCCCCCGGGGGAGAAGAGACCCAGTACTTC.